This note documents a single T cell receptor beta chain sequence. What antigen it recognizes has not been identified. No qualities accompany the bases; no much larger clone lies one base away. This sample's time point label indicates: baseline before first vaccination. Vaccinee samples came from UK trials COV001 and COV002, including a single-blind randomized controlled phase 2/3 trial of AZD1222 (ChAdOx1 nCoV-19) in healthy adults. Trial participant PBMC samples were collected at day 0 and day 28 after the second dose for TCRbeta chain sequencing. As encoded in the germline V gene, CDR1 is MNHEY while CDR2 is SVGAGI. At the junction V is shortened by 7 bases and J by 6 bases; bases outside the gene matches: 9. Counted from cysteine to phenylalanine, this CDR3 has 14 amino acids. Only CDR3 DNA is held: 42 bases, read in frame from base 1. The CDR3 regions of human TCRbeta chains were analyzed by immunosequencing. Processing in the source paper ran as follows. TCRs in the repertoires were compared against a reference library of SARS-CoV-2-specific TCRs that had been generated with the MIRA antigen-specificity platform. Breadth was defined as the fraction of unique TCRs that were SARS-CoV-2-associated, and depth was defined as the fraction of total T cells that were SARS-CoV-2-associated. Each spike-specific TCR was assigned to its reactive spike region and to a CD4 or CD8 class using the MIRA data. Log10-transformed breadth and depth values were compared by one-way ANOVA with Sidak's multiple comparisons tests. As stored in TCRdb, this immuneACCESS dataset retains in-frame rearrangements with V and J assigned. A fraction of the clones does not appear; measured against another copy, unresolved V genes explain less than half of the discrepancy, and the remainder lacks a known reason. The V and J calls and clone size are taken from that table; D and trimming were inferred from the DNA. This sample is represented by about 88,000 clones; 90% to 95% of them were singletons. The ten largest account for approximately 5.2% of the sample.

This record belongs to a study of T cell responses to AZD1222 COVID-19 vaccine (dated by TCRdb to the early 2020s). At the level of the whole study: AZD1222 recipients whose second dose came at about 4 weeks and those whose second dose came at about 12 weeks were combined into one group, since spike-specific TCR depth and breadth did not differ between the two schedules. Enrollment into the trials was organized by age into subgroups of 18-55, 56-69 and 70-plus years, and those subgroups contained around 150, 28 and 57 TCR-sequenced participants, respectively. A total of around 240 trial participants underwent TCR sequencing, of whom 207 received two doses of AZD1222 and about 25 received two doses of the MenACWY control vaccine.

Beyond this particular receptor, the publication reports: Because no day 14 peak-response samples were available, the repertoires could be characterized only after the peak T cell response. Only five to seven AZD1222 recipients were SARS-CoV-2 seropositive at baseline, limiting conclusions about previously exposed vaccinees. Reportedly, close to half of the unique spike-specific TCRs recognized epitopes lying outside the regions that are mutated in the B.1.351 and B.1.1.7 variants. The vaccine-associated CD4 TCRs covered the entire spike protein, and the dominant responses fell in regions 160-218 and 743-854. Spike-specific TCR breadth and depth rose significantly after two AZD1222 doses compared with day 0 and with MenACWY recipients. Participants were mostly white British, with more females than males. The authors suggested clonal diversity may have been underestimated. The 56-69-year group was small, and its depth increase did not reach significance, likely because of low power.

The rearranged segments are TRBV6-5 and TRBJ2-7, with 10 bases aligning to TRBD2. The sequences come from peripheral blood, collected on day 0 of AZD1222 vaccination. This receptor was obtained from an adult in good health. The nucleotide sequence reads TGTGCCAGCAATACAGCGGGAGGGCCCTCCGAGCAGTACTTC. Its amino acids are CASNTAGGPSEQYF.